These T cell receptor beta chains were read from a single sample in a study of T cells expressing NK-cell markers. With the 5' RACE reads reprocessed, TCRdb shows one record per CDR3 protein and no DNA. The sample totals a few hundred thousand distinct CDR3 sequences; its top ten clones hold around 5.2%. Sample: blood T cells: a sorted CD56 or NKG2C T cell subset, CD4+ or CD8+ T cells, or bulk PBMC T cells (not recorded which). These receptors all stem from a man aged 18-75 years in good health. Both conserved end residues are part of each CDR3.

j_call v_call cdr3_aa
TRBJ2-3 TRBV3-1 CASSQGQLAGGPADTQYF
TRBJ1-6 TRBV6-5 CASSYYPPPGNSPLHF
TRBJ2-5 TRBV9 CASSVGLAGEETQYF
TRBJ2-7 TRBV6-1 CASSEIGTSFGEQYF
TRBJ2-5 TRBV6-1 CASSGTSAVGTQYF
TRBJ2-7 TRBV14 CASSGLYEQYF
TRBJ2-7 TRBV5-1 CASSLVPGAGYEQYF
TRBJ1-6 TRBV7-8 CASSLESGRDSPLHF
TRBJ1-1 TRBV10-2 CASRPRQGAFGDTEAFF
TRBJ1-2 TRBV28 CASTAFQGLGYTF
TRBJ2-2 TRBV6-5 CASSSQPNRQGLLGGELFF
TRBJ2-1 TRBV4-1 CASSQGAGRGSYNEQFF
TRBJ2-7 TRBV12-3/TRBV12-4 CASSTTRGSYEQYF
TRBJ2-1 TRBV25-1 CASSPLAGNNEQFF
TRBJ2-5 TRBV7-2 CASSLGGTSAAQYF
TRBJ1-1 TRBV18 CASSPDRTEAFF
TRBJ2-7 TRBV11-2 CASSSRGLADRSYEQYF
TRBJ2-7 TRBV4-2 CASSQPTSTRNEQYF
TRBJ2-7 TRBV27 CASGWEWEQYF
TRBJ2-2 TRBV28 CASQPSPRSGELFF
TRBJ2-5 TRBV25-1 CASSPKGFQETQYF
TRBJ1-1 TRBV6-5 CASSYGTGGLFEAFF
TRBJ1-5 TRBV7-3 CASSGPPAHQPQHF
TRBJ1-4 TRBV15 CATSIGGRANEKLFF
TRBJ1-2 TRBV14 CASSQTLGHIGYGYTF
TRBJ2-7 TRBV7-9 CASSLAFQGPSKQYF
TRBJ1-1 TRBV20-1 CSARNRGRTEAFF
TRBJ2-3 TRBV6-1 CASRSGTSGKTSTDTQYF
TRBJ2-7 TRBV27 CASSDPGTPRYEQYF
TRBJ2-1 TRBV7-2 CASSLVLGGPRNEQFF
TRBJ1-4 TRBV5-1 CASSLEGGAREKLFF
TRBJ1-1 TRBV5-6 CASSLVGTGTNTEAFF
TRBJ2-1 TRBV10-3 CAISASWSFEQFF